Presented here are 4 T cell receptor beta chains from one specimen sequenced in a study of cytomegalovirus exposure and HLA in healthy donors. The PCR used 60 Vbeta and 13 Jbeta primers. Sequencing used immunoSEQ multiplex PCR; TCRdb keeps in-frame clones, though not all of them. Here the sample spans roughly 120,000 clones, roughly 68% being singletons. The sequenced sample consisted of PBMCs. The receptor set was obtained from a man aged 25-45 years in good health and CMV-seropositive.

This chain joins TRBV14 and TRBJ1-2; 10 nucleotides align to TRBD1. This CDR3 spans 15 amino acids. CDR1 is SGHDN and CDR2 is FVKESK in the germline V gene. J gave up 4 bases and V 2 bases, and 4 bases lay outside the gene matches. In DNA, the CDR3 is TGTGCCAGCAGCCAAAGGGACAGGGGCCCCTATGGCTACACCTTC. This gives the protein CASSQRDRGPYGYTF. The variable domain in full, with the rest retrieved from reference TRBV14 and TRBJ1-2, is EAGVTQFPSHSVIEKGQTVTLRCDPISGHDNLYWYRRVMGKEIKFLLHFVKESKQDESGMPNNRFLAERTGGTYSTLKVQPAELEDSGVYFCASSQRDRGPYGYTFGSGTRLTVV.

The chain has TRBV15 and TRBJ2-1; 7 bases line up with TRBD2. In germline, CDR1 is LNHNV, CDR2 YYDKDF (reference sequence). V shed 1 base, J shed 0 bases, and the junction held 3 bases outside the gene matches. The CDR3 contains 16 residues. This CDR3 is CATSRASGRSYNEQFF. In DNA, the CDR3 is TGTGCCACCAGCAGAGCTAGCGGCCGCTCCTACAATGAGCAGTTCTTC.

The chain is built from TRBV5-1 and TRBJ1-1, with TRBD1 identical over 7 bases. The germline V gene has CDR1 SGHRS and CDR2 YFSETQ. The CDR3 sequence is 14 residues long. V was pared by 2 bases and J by 6 bases, with 7 bases of the junction left unmatched. This CDR3 reads CASSFGETGSEAFF. The CDR3 coding sequence is TGCGCCAGCAGCTTTGGGGAGACAGGGTCTGAAGCTTTCTTT.

J is TRBJ2-1 and V is TRBV7-2, with D perhaps TRBD2 (6 bases). Trimming left V 0 bases short and J 5 bases short, with 11 bases between. Germline V gene lookup returns CDR1 SGHTA and CDR2 FQGNSA. CDR3 length: 15 residues. In DNA form, the CDR3 reads TGTGCCAGCAGCTTAGCGGGAGGCGTGGACAATGAGCAGTTCTTC. Its protein product is CASSLAGGVDNEQFF.